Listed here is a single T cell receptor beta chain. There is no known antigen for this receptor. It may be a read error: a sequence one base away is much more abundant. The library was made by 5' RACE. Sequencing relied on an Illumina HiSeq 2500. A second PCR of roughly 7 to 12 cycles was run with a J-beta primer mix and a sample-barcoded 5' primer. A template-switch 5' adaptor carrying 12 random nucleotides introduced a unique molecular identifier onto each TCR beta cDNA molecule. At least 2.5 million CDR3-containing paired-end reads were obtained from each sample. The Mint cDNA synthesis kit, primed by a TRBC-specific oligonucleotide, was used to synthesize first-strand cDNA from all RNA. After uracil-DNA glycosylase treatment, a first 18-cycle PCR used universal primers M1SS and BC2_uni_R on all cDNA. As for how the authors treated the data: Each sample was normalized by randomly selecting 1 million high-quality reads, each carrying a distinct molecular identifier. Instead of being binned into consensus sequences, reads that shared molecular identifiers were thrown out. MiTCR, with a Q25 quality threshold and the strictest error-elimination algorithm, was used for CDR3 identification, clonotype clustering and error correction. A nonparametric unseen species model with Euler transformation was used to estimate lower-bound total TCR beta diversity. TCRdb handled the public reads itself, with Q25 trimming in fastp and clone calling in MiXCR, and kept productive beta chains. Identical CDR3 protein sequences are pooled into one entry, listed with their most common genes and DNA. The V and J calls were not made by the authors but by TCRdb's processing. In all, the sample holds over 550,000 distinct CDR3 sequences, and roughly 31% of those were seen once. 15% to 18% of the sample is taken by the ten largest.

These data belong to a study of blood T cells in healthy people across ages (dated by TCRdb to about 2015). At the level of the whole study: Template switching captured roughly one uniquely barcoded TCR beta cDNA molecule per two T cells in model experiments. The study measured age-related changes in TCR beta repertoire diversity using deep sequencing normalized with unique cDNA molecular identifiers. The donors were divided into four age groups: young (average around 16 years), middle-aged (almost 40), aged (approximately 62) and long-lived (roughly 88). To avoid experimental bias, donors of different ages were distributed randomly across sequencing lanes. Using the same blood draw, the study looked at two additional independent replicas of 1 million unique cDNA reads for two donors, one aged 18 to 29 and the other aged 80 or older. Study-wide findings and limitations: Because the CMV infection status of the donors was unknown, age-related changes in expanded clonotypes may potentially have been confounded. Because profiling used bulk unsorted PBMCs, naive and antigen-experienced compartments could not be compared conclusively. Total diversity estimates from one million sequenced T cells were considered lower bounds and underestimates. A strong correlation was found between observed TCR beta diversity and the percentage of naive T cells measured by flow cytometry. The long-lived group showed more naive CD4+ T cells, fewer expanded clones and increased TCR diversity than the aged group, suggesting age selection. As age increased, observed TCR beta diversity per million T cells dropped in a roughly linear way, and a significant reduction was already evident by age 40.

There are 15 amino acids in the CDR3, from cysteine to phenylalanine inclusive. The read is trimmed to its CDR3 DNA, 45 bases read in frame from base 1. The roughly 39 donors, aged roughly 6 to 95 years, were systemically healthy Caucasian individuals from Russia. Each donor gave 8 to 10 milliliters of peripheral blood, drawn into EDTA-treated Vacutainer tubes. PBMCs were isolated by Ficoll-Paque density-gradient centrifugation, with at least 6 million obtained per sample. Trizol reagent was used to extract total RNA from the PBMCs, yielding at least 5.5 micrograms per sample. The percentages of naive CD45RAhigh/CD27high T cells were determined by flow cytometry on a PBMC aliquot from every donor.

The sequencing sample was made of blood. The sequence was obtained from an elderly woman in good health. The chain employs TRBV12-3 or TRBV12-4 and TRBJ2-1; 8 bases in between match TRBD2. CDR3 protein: CVSMERGGPYNEQFF. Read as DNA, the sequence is TGTGTCAGCATGGAACGGGGGGGACCCTACAATGAGCAGTTCTTC.